This TCR beta chain was retrieved from a study of T cell repertoires in cytomegalovirus infection. Study-wide background: Indications came from public TCR beta signatures; they pointed to CMV infection and to a matching HLA type.

MiXCR, run by TCRdb on the reads, gives a single entry per CDR3 protein. The sample contains some 150,000 distinct CDR3 sequences, around a quarter of which appear only once. The germline V gene encodes CDR1 DFQATT and CDR2 SNEGSKA (reference sequence). The J segment lost 4 bases and the V segment lost 2 bases, leaving 8 bases of the junction unmatched. This CDR3 contains 15 residues. This clonotype originated in a human donor in good health (CMV status not recorded). Some clones in this sample may be carry-over from other donors' samples. The sequenced sample consisted of PBMCs. V usage is TRBV20-1 and J usage is TRBJ2-1, with TRBD2 identical over 7 bases. CDR3 in amino acids: CSARPTSDSYNEQFF. The CDR3 DNA reads TGCAGTGCTAGACCCACTAGCGATTCGTACAATGAGCAGTTCTTC.